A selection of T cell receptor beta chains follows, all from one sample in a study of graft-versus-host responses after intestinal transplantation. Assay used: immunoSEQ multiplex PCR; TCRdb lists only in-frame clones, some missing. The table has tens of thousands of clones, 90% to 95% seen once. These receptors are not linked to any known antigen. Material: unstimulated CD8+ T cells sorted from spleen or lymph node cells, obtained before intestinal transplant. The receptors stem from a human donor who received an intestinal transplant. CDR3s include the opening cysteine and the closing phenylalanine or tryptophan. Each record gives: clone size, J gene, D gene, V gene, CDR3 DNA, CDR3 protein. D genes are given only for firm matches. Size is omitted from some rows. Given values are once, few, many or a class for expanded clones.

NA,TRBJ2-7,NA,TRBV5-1,TGCGCCAGCAGCCTGGGATACGAGCAGTACTTC,CASSLGYEQYF
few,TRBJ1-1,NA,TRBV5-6,TGTGCCAGCAGCTTGGAACTGAACACTGAAGCTTTCTTT,CASSLELNTEAFF
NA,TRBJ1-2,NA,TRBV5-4,TGTGCCAGCAGGCAAGGACGGGGAGCGCTAGCTAACTATGGCTACACCTTC,CASRQGRGALANYGYTF
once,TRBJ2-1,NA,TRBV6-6,TGTGCCAGCAGTTCCCAGCCGGGGCTTCAGTTCTTC,CASSSQPGLQFF
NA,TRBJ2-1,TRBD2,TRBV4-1,TGCGCCAGCAGCCGACTAGCGGGTCTTTACAATGAGCAGTTCTTC,CASSRLAGLYNEQFF
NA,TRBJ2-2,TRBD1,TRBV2,TGTGCCAGCAGTATAATTGGACAGGGGGCCGTAGGGACCGGGGAGCTGTTTTTT,CASSIIGQGAVGTGELFF
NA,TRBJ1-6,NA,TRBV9,TGTGCCAGCAGCCAGGGTCTCCCCCATAATTCACCCCTCCACTTT,CASSQGLPHNSPLHF
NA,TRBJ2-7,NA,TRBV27,TGTGCCAGCAGCCACCGGGACTTCGGTGCCGAGCAGTACTTC,CASSHRDFGAEQYF
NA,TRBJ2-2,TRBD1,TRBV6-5,TGTGCCAGCAGGGGACAGGGGGCCTCCGGGGAGCTGTTTTTT,CASRGQGASGELFF
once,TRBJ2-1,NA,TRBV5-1,TGCGCCAGCAGCTCCCCGCGGGGCCACTACAGGGCTCTCTACAATGAGCAGTTCTTC,CASSSPRGHYRALYNEQFF
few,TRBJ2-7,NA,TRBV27,TGTGCCAGCAGTAAGGCCAGGGCCAGCTCCTACGAGCAGTACTTC,CASSKARASSYEQYF
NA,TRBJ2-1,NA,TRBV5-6,TGTGCCAGCGCCTGGGGTTTTGGGTTGCATGAGCAGTTCTTC,CASAWGFGLHEQFF
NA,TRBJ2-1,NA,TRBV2,TGTGCCAGCTTAAGCGGGCACTACTACAATGAGCAGTTCTTC,CASLSGHYYNEQFF
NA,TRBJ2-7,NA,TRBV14,TGTGCCAGCAGCCAAGTAGGAAGCAGCGAGCAGTACTTC,CASSQVGSSEQYF
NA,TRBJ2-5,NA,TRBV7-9,TGTGCCAGCAGCTTCGGGTGGGGGGATCAAGAGACCCAGTACTTC,CASSFGWGDQETQYF
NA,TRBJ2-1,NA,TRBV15,TGTGCCACCAATACGTTTAGGGATATCTACAATGAGCAGTTCTTC,CATNTFRDIYNEQFF
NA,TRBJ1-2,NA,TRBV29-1,TGCAGCGTTGACACAGGCGCTAGCTATGGCTACACCTTC,CSVDTGASYGYTF
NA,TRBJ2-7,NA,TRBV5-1,TGCGCCAGCAGCTTCTTCACGGGACCCCCGGCCTACGAGCAGTACTTC,CASSFFTGPPAYEQYF
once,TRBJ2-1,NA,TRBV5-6,TGTGCCAGCAGCTCCCTCACAGGGTACCATGAGCAGTTCTTC,CASSSLTGYHEQFF
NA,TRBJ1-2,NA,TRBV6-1,TGTGCCAGCAGTGACGGACCCCTCTATGGCTACACCTTC,CASSDGPLYGYTF
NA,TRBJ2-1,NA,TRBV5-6,TGTGCCAGCGGGGCACAGGGAAATGAGCAGTTCTTC,CASGAQGNEQFF
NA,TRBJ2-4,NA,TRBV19,TGTGCCAGTAGTATAGATATAGCCAAAAACATTCAGTACTTC,CASSIDIAKNIQYF
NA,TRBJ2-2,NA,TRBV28,TGTGCCAGCAGCCGAAGTGGGGAGCTGTTTTTT,CASSRSGELFF
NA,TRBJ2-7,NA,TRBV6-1,TGTGCCAGCAGTGAAAAACTAGATTGGTCCTACGAGCAGTACTTC,CASSEKLDWSYEQYF
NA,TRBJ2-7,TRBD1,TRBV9,TGTGCCAGCAGCGCCAGTCCGGGACAGGGTTTTTACGAGCAGTACTTC,CASSASPGQGFYEQYF
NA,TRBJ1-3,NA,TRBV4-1,TGCGCCAGCAGCCAAGATTCCCCAGGGACGACTGGAAACACCATATATTTT,CASSQDSPGTTGNTIYF
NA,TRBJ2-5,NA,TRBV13,TGTGCCAGCAGCCAAGGGGTACAAGAGACCCAGTACTTC,CASSQGVQETQYF